Here is one TCR beta chain with its context. The source of the sample is a study of blood T cell repertoires in COVID-19. Whole-study context: From the United States, Italy and Spain came samples of acute and convalescent COVID-19. In each case, the material was cDNA or gDNA derived from T cells, B-cell-depleted T cells, or PBMCs.

This CDR3 contains 16 residues. Germline-derived CDR1 and CDR2 are MNHNS and SASEGT. Unmatched junction bases numbered 12, after V lost 4 bases and J lost 8 bases. Per the authors' pipeline: Amplification with reference gene primers provided the estimates of nucleated cell counts. The repertoire was sequenced with immunoSEQ multiplex PCR; TCRdb's copy has only in-frame clones and lacks some. V and J calls and clone size are copied from that table; D and trimming were computed from the DNA. The sample consists of 120,000 or so clones, 90% of them appearing once. The chain joins TRBV6-1 to TRBJ2-1; 9 positions agree with TRBD2. The receptor was derived from a man aged 50 to 60 with active COVID-19. Sequenced material: peripheral blood. This CDR3 is CASSVVFAGGSDEQFF. The CDR3 nucleotides read TGTGCCAGCAGTGTCGTGTTTGCGGGAGGGTCTGATGAGCAGTTCTTC.